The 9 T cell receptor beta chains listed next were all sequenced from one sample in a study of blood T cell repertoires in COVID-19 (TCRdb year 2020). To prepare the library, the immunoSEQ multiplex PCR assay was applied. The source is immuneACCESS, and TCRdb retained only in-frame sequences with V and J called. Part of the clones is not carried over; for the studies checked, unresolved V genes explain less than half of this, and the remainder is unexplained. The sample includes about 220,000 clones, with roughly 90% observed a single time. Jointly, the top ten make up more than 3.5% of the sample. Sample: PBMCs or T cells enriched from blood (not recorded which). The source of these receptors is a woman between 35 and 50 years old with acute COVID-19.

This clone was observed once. The CDR3 loop is CASSQSLAGAGQPQHF. For the CDR3, the DNA is TGTGCCAGCAGCCAATCCTTGGCGGGGGCGGGTCAGCCCCAGCATTTT. The rearrangement links TRBV3-1 (or the pseudogene TRBV3-2) to TRBJ1-5; possible D gene TRBD1, 6 bases. The CDR3 is made up of 16 amino acids. Trimming took 2 bases from V and 6 from J, leaving 17 bases between them. The germline CDR1 and CDR2 sequences are LGHDT and YNNKEL (reference sequence).

As DNA, the CDR3 is TGTGCCAGCAGCTGGGCCCCCAGGAGGGCGGTCTCTGGCTACACCTTC. Translation: CASSWAPRRAVSGYTF. V and J are TRBV7-3 and TRBJ1-2, with D hard to call. This CDR3 region has 16 residues. Trimming took 4 bases from V and 7 from J, leaving 22 bases between them. Germline V CDR1 and CDR2: SGHTA, FQGTGA.

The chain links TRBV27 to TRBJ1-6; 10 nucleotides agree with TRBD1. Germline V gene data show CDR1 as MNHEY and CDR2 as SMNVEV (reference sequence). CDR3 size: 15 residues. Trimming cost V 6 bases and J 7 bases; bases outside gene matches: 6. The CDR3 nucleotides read TGTGCCAGCAGCAAGGACAGGGGGGGAAATTCACCCCTCCACTTT. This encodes CASSKDRGGNSPLHF.

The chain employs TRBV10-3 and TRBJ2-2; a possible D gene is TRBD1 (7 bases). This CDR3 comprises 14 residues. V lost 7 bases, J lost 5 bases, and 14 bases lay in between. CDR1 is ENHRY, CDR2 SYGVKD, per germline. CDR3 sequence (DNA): TGTGCCATCAAGGAGGGGGCTGGGACCGGGGAGCTGTTTTTT. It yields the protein CAIKEGAGTGELFF.

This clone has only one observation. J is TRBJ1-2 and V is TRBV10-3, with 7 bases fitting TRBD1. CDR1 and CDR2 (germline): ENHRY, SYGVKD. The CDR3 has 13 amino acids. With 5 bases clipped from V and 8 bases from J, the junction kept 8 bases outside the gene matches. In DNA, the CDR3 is TGTGCCATCAGTAGCCAGGGGGTTGAGGGCTACACCTTC. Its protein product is CAISSQGVEGYTF.

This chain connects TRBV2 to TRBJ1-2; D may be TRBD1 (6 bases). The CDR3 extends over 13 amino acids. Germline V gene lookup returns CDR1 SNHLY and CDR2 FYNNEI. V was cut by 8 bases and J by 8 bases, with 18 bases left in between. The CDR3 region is CASGGQIPSGYTF. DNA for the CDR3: TGTGCCAGCGGGGGCCAGATTCCCTCAGGCTACACCTTC.

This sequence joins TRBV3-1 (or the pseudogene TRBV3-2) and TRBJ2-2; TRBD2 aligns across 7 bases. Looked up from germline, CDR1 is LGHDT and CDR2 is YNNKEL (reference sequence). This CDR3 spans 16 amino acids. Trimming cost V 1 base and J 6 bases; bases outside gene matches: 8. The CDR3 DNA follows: TGTGCCAGCAGCCAAGGGACTAGACGGCGCGCCGGGGAGCTGTTTTTT. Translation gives CASSQGTRRRAGELFF.

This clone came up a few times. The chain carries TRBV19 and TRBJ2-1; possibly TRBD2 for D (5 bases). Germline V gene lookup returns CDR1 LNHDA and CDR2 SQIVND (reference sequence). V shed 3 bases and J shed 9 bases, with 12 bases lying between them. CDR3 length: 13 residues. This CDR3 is CASSIYGGGEQFF. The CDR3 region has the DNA TGTGCCAGTAGTATTTACGGAGGTGGTGAGCAGTTCTTC.

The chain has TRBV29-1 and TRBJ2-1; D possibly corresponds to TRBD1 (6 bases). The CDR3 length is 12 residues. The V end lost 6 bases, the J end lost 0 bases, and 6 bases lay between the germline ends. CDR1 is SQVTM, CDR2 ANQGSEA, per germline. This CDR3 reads CSVQGSYNEQFF. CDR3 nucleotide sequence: TGCAGCGTACAGGGCTCCTACAATGAGCAGTTCTTC.